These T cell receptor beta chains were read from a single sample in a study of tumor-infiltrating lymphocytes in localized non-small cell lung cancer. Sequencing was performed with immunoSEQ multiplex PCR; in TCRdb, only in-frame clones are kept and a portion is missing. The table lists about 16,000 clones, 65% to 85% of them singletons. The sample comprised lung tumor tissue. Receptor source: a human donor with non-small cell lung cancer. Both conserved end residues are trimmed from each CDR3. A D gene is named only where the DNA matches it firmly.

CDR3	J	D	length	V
ASSIGVGQGYGYT	TRBJ1-2	TRBD1	13	TRBV19
ASSLERTVAYEQY	TRBJ2-7	.	13	TRBV5-4
ASSKAGEVGTDTQY	TRBJ2-3	.	14	TRBV21-1
ASSQDRVGSTDTQY	TRBJ2-3	.	14	TRBV14
ATDRGQNEQY	TRBJ2-7	TRBD1	10	TRBV10-2
ASSRGNQYNEQF	TRBJ2-1	.	12	TRBV7-2
ASSQVGRGQRGYGYT	TRBJ1-2	.	15	TRBV4-3
ASSVGLAGVAGELF	TRBJ2-2	TRBD2	14	TRBV9
ASSPVPDTQY	TRBJ2-3	.	10	TRBV11-3
ASSFVRGGQETQY	TRBJ2-5	.	13	TRBV28
ASSLTGSNQPQH	TRBJ1-5	.	12	TRBV27
ASSIQHTNYGYT	TRBJ1-2	.	12	TRBV19
ASSARWDSVFREAF	TRBJ1-1	TRBD1	14	TRBV7-2
ASSTPLQGAIANEKLF	TRBJ1-4	TRBD1	16	TRBV7-9
ASSVKGAIGTIY	TRBJ1-3	.	12	TRBV21-1
ASSQVQGWDEQY	TRBJ2-7	TRBD1	12	TRBV4-2
ASSLAREQY	TRBJ2-7	.	9	TRBV7-2
ASSSDLLRAEAF	TRBJ1-1	.	12	TRBV27
ASSYLWDIEAF	TRBJ1-1	.	11	TRBV6-5
SVVRGGSSTDTQY	TRBJ2-3	TRBD2	13	TRBV29-1
ASSIGGVWGGQETQY	TRBJ2-5	TRBD2	15	TRBV19
ASSVSGGKETQY	TRBJ2-5	TRBD2	12	TRBV9
ASSPPAETQY	TRBJ2-5	.	10	TRBV18
ASSREGDRGGEQY	TRBJ2-7	TRBD1	13	TRBV5-5
ASSYYQGDTQY	TRBJ2-3	.	11	TRBV6-5
ASSQTRVETQY	TRBJ2-5	.	11	TRBV7-7
ASSSRTGGKETQY	TRBJ2-5	TRBD1	13	TRBV28
SASYATEAF	TRBJ1-1	.	9	TRBV20-1
AWSLGGTSGSTDTQY	TRBJ2-3	TRBD2	15	TRBV30
ASSGLWGNEAF	TRBJ1-1	.	11	TRBV6-5
ASSPHGAGMGEQF	TRBJ2-1	.	13	TRBV7-2
ASSSLAGGPSEQF	TRBJ2-1	TRBD2	13	TRBV7-2
ASSFLTGVNQPQH	TRBJ1-5	TRBD1	13	TRBV27
ASSRTGGRSGELF	TRBJ2-2	TRBD1	13	TRBV11-3
ASSSIRGTYEQY	TRBJ2-7	.	12	TRBV7-4